The clone carrying this T cell receptor beta chain appeared many times. Antigen unknown. The sample comes from a study of T-cell reconstitution after alpha-beta-depleted transplantation in children. Whole-study findings and limits: Certain patients had high TCRbeta diversity at day 60, and it came from recipient T cells and thymic progenitors that survived. Several hundred expanded graft clones reportedly were the source of alpha-beta T cells about two months after transplant.

For TCRbeta, the library was prepared with unique molecular identifiers. One entry per CDR3 protein, called by TCRdb with MiXCR from the PCR reads. The table shows almost 500,000 distinct CDR3 sequences, with under 12% occurring only once. CDR3 length equals 14 residues. With 4 bases clipped from V and 2 bases from J, the junction kept 5 bases outside the gene matches. Germline V CDR1 and CDR2: SQVTM, ANQGSEA. Sequenced here: PBMCs, sampled before TCRalphabeta/CD19-depleted stem cell transplant. The origin of this receptor is a child between 2 and 9 years old with inherited bone marrow failure, due to receive a stem cell transplant. The rearrangement uses TRBV29-1 and TRBJ2-1; 7 nucleotides agree with TRBD2. CDR3 in DNA: TGCAGCGTTGGGACTAGGGGTGCCTACAATGAGCAGTTCTTC. As protein: CSVGTRGAYNEQFF.